This TCR beta chain stems from a study of control samples from healthy donors and cancer patients. Produced via immunoSEQ multiplex PCR; TCRdb's table is partial and in-frame only. The table includes 90,000 to 100,000 clones, 70% to 80% detected once. This clone was seen only a few times. Input material: blood. This receptor was identified in a woman in her twenties or thirties in good health.

The CDR3 DNA reads as TGTGCCAGCAGCGGGAACTCTGGAAACACCATATATTTT. Translated, it gives CASSGNSGNTIYF. The chain recombines TRBV11-3 with TRBJ1-3; D unresolved. Looked up from germline, CDR1 is SGHNT and CDR2 is YENEEA. Trimming removed 5 bases from V and 0 bases from J, with 5 bases in between. This CDR3 spans 13 amino acids.